Each of the 2 T cell receptor beta chains below was sequenced from the same sample in a study of spatial heterogeneity in lung cancer. Time point meaning: sample taken at primary tumor resection. Unsorted whole RNA of tumor, nontumor lung or frozen PBMC was sequenced. One entry per CDR3 protein results from TCRdb running MiXCR on the 5' RACE reads. The sample holds about 50,000 distinct CDR3 sequences, about 7.6% seen once. Sequencing was performed on PBMCs, taken at surgery. The source is a female donor with early-stage non-small cell lung cancer.

The table lists this clonotype with many counts. The chain combines TRBV19 with TRBJ1-5; unclear D gene. V was trimmed by 5 bases and J by 9 bases, leaving 11 bases between them. The CDR3 consists of 12 residues. Germline V CDR1 and CDR2: LNHDA, SQIVND (reference sequence). The CDR3 coding sequence is TGTGCCAGTAGTGGACGTGAGTGGCCCCAGCATTTT. It translates to CASSGREWPQHF.

This clonotype was recorded many times. The CDR3 region is CSVEGGAADTQYF. The CDR3 DNA reads TGCAGCGTTGAAGGGGGGGCCGCAGATACGCAGTATTTT. The chain joins TRBV29-1 to TRBJ2-3, with D perhaps assigned TRBD1 or TRBD2 (6 bases each). The V end lost 1 base, the J end lost 4 bases, and 9 bases lay between the germline ends. CDR3 length equals 13 residues. Germline CDR1 and CDR2: SQVTM and ANQGSEA.